A single sample gave rise to the 22 T cell receptor beta chains below, sequenced in a study of T and B cells in COVID-19 patients. BIOMED2 TRB-A/B primer pools were used in multiplex TRB PCR. TCRdb reanalysed the multiplex PCR reads using MiXCR and keeps one entry per CDR3 protein. The sample yields some 16,000 distinct CDR3 sequences, about 26% seen once. Blood genomic DNA input for TRB amplification was about 240-500 ng. The source material was blood. The receptors derive from a human donor who had recovered from COVID-19.

This clonotype was seen at least ten times. CDR3 nucleotides: TGTGCCAGTAGAAGGACAGTTGAAGCTTTCTTT. Its translation is CASRRTVEAFF. This chain joins TRBV19 and TRBJ1-1, with D possibly TRBD1 on 6 matching bases. Germline loops: CDR1 LNHDA, CDR2 SQIVND (reference sequence). V lost 6 bases and J lost 7, with 9 bases in between. The CDR3 contains 11 residues.

Judged by abundance, this clonotype is medium-sized. The chain combines TRBV29-1 with TRBJ2-4; D is undetermined. Germline assignment: CDR1 SQVTM and CDR2 ANQGSEA. CDR3 length: 12 amino acids. Trimming stripped 4 bases from V and 5 bases from J, with 9 bases between. In DNA, the CDR3 is TGCAGCGTTGCAAGGAGTGAAAACATTCAGTACTTC. It is translated as CSVARSENIQYF.

The CDR3 protein is CASSLAIGTGELFF. CDR3 in DNA: TGTGCCAGCAGCTTGGCGATCGGCACCGGGGAGCTGTTTTTT. The chain joins TRBV7-9 to TRBJ2-2; D unclear. The CDR3 has 14 amino acids. The V gene's germline CDR1 is SEHNR and CDR2 FQNEAQ (reference sequence). The V end lost 3 bases, the J end lost 4 bases, and 9 bases lay between the germline ends.

This clonotype is labeled as medium-sized. The chain recombines TRBV27 with TRBJ2-7; 7 bases agree with TRBD1. Losses at the gene ends were 5 bases for V and 5 bases for J; bases not matched to a gene: 9. The CDR3 length is 14 residues. Looked up from germline, CDR1 is MNHEY and CDR2 is SMNVEV (reference sequence). CDR3 DNA: TGTGCCAGCAGTCTAACATTGACAGGGAACGAGCAGTACTTC. As protein: CASSLTLTGNEQYF.

The chain has TRBV20-1 and TRBJ2-1; D is unclear. The CDR3 runs to 11 residues. The ends were cut back, 0 bases at V and 13 bases at J, with 10 bases in the middle. Germline CDR1 is DFQATT and CDR2 is SNEGSKA (reference sequence). In DNA form, the CDR3 reads TGCAGTGCTAGAGAAGACTTGGAACAGTTCTTC. Residues: CSAREDLEQFF.

There are many counts of this clonotype. V usage is TRBV6-5 and J usage is TRBJ1-2; maybe TRBD1 (5 bases). Germline V gene data show CDR1 as MNHEY and CDR2 as SVGAGI. V was shortened by 7 bases and J by 2 bases, with 14 bases between the two germline ends. The CDR3 totals 14 residues. CDR3 protein: CASTLRGDNYGYTF. In DNA form, the CDR3 reads TGTGCCAGCACCCTCCGAGGGGACAACTATGGCTACACCTTC.

This chain connects TRBV6-2 or TRBV6-3 to TRBJ2-7; a weak D match, TRBD1 (6 bases). The germline gives CDR1 MNHEY, CDR2 SVGEGT. Trimming pared 9 bases from V and 0 bases from J, leaving 9 bases between. The length of the CDR3 is 12 residues. In nucleotides, the CDR3 is TGTGCCAGTCGACAGGTCTCCTACGAGCAGTACTTC. Amino acids: CASRQVSYEQYF.

There are many counts of this clonotype. The rearrangement links TRBV13 to TRBJ2-6; D is possibly TRBD1 (6 bases). Trimming removed 2 bases at V and 3 bases at J, with 14 bases between. The CDR3 is made up of 17 amino acids. Germline-derived CDR1 and CDR2 are PRHDT and FYEKMQ (reference sequence). CDR3 residues: CASSLSRSGDGANVLTF. For the CDR3, the DNA is TGTGCCAGCAGCTTATCCCGGTCAGGGGATGGGGCCAACGTCCTGACTTTC.

This sequence joins TRBV7-6 and TRBJ2-1; TRBD2 agrees at 9 bases. Germline assignment: CDR1 SGHVS and CDR2 FNYEAQ. The CDR3 loop spans 15 amino acids. J gave up 2 bases and V 3 bases, and 2 bases lay outside the gene matches. CDR3 coding DNA: TGTGCCAGCAGCTTCATAGCGGGGGCCTACAATGAGCAGTTCTTC. It encodes CASSFIAGAYNEQFF.

This clonotype counts as medium-sized. The gene calls are TRBV18 and TRBJ2-6, with D maybe TRBD1 (5 bases). CDR1 and CDR2 from the germline V gene are KGHSH and LQKENI. The CDR3 has 17 amino acids. V was clipped by 3 bases and J by 0 bases, with 12 bases between them. DNA for the CDR3: TGTGCCAGCTCACCCAGGGCCCTCACCTCTGGGGCCAACGTCCTGACTTTC. The encoded protein is CASSPRALTSGANVLTF.

The table lists this clonotype with many counts. The genes are TRBV5-6 and TRBJ2-3; 10 bases fit TRBD1. The V and J ends lost 3 bases and 4 bases, in that order; junction bases with no gene match: 5. Per the germline V gene, CDR1 is SGHDT and CDR2 is YYEEEE. CDR3 size: 15 residues. CDR3 amino acids: CASSWGGQGPDTQYF. CDR3 in DNA: TGTGCCAGCAGCTGGGGGGGACAGGGGCCAGATACGCAGTATTTT.

This chain uses TRBV24-1 with TRBJ2-3; 11 bases are shared with TRBD2. The CDR3 sequence is 17 residues long. Germline CDR1 is KGHDR and CDR2 is SFDVKD. The trim removed 4 bases at V and 0 bases at J, leaving 5 bases unmatched. CDR3 sequence (DNA): TGTGCCACCAGTGACCCGCCTAGCGGGGGGAGCACAGATACGCAGTATTTT. As protein: CATSDPPSGGSTDTQYF.

In this sample, this clonotype turned up many times. The rearrangement uses TRBV15 and TRBJ2-1; D could derive from TRBD1 or TRBD2 (5 bases each). The germline V gene encodes CDR1 LNHNV and CDR2 YYDKDF (reference sequence). This CDR3 is 15 amino acids long. The V gene lost 0 bases and the J gene lost 2 bases, with 8 bases spanning the gap. DNA of the CDR3: TGTGCCACCAGCAGAGATATGGGGGCCTACAATGAGCAGTTCTTC. Translating gives CATSRDMGAYNEQFF. The variable domain in full, completed from reference TRBV15 and TRBJ2-1, reads DAMVIQNPRYQVTQFGKPVTLSCSQTLNHNVMYWYQQKSSQAPKLLFHYYDKDFNNEADTPDNFQSRRPNTSFCFLDIRSPGLGDTAMYLCATSRDMGAYNEQFFGPGTRLTVL.

The chain couples TRBV15 to TRBJ1-3; no clear D gene. Trimming left V 6 bases short and J 4 bases short, with 10 bases between. CDR1 and CDR2 from the germline V gene are LNHNV and YYDKDF (reference sequence). The CDR3 spans 13 residues. CDR3 in DNA: TGTGCCACCAGATGGGAGCGCGGAAACACCATATATTTT. This encodes CATRWERGNTIYF.

In its sample, this clonotype is medium-sized. J is TRBJ2-1 and V is TRBV19, with D perhaps TRBD2 (5 bases). CDR1 and CDR2 from the germline V gene are LNHDA and SQIVND (reference sequence). This CDR3 is built from 11 residues. The V end lost 10 bases, the J end lost 5 bases, and 9 bases lay between the germline ends. CDR3 bases: TGTGCCATCCGGGGTAACAATGAGCAGTTCTTC. Its protein is CAIRGNNEQFF.

This clonotype has just a few counts. V gene TRBV7-2 combines with J gene TRBJ1-1; weak D call: TRBD1 (5 bases). V lost 4 bases to trimming and J lost 6 bases, with 18 bases between them. The CDR3 has 15 amino acids. Germline V gene sequence: CDR1 SGHTA, CDR2 FQGNSA. CDR3 coding DNA: TGTGCCAGCAGCTCAGGGCCGGAGGGGCTGTCTGAAGCTTTCTTT. Translation: CASSSGPEGLSEAFF.

This clonotype came up a few times. This sequence joins TRBV5-1 and TRBJ2-2; 7 nucleotides align to TRBD1. V dropped 1 base and J dropped 7; count of bases not matched to a gene: 7. Germline V gene sequence: CDR1 SGHRS, CDR2 YFSETQ. The CDR3 totals 15 residues. In nucleotides, the CDR3 is TGCGCCAGCAGCTTGCCCGAGGGGGCGGGCGGGGAGCTGTTTTTT. This sequence encodes CASSLPEGAGGELFF. The whole variable domain, filled in from reference TRBV5-1 and TRBJ2-2, reads KAGVTQTPRYLIKTRGQQVTLSCSPISGHRSVSWYQQTPGQGLQFLFEYFSETQRNKGNFPGRFSGRQFSNSRSEMNVSTLELGDSALYLCASSLPEGAGGELFFGEGSRLTVL.

The table lists this clonotype with many counts. This chain joins TRBV6-5 and TRBJ1-2; D unclear. Trimming pared 11 bases from V and 4 bases from J, leaving 23 bases between. The CDR3 is made up of 15 amino acids. Germline V CDR1 and CDR2: MNHEY, SVGAGI. CDR3 amino acids: CAVRHDEGDFYGYTF. CDR3 in DNA: TGTGCCGTCCGGCATGACGAGGGAGACTTCTATGGCTACACCTTC.

This clonotype was seen only a few times. This chain uses TRBV5-1 with TRBJ2-7; possible D gene TRBD1, 6 bases. Germline CDR1 reads SGHRS; CDR2 reads YFSETQ. The V gene lost 0 bases and the J gene lost 5 bases, with 12 bases spanning the gap. This CDR3 comprises 14 residues. The CDR3: CASSLGGLADEQYF. The CDR3 DNA follows: TGCGCCAGCAGCTTGGGGGGGCTGGCAGACGAGCAGTACTTC.

By its share, this clonotype is medium-sized. V usage is TRBV19 and J usage is TRBJ2-1; 7 bases agree with TRBD1. Germline values: CDR1 LNHDA, CDR2 SQIVND (reference sequence). This CDR3 has 13 amino acids. The V segment lost 7 bases and the J segment 9 bases; nucleotides outside the gene matches: 9. This CDR3 is CASMVDRAGEQFF. The CDR3 bases are TGTGCCAGTATGGTAGACAGGGCGGGTGAGCAGTTCTTC.

This clonotype was detected a few times. The chain carries TRBV18 and TRBJ2-7; the match to TRBD2 covers 12 bases. CDR3 length: 18 amino acids. V was pared by 2 bases and J by 0 bases, with 8 bases of the junction left unmatched. Germline V CDR1 and CDR2: KGHSH, LQKENI. CDR3 bases: TGTGCCAGCTCACCATATTTAACTAGCGGGGGGCTCTCCTACGAGCAGTACTTC. It specifies CASSPYLTSGGLSYEQYF. Full variable domain (rest looked up from reference TRBV18 and TRBJ2-7): NAGVMQNPRHLVRRRGQEARLRCSPMKGHSHVYWYRQLPEEGLKFMVYLQKENIIDESGMPKERFSAEFPKEGPSILRIQQVVRGDSAAYFCASSPYLTSGGLSYEQYFGPGTRLTVT.

This clonotype showed up just a few times. The V and J genes are TRBV27 and TRBJ1-6; TRBD1 matches 7 bases. The ends lost 6 bases at V and 6 bases at J; junction bases unmatched: 8. Looked up from germline, CDR1 is MNHEY and CDR2 is SMNVEV (reference sequence). The CDR3 consists of 15 residues. The CDR3 loop reads CASSLTGTANSPLHF. The CDR3 bases are TGTGCCAGCAGCCTCACCGGGACAGCTAATTCACCCCTCCACTTT.